The 16 T cell receptor beta chains below all came from one sample that was sequenced in a study of T cell changes during pregnancy in multiple sclerosis. The protocol was immunoSEQ multiplex PCR, while the TCRdb copy is restricted to in-frame clones and leaves out a portion. The table has under 80,000 clones, roughly 92% seen once. This specimen consisted of peripheral blood, obtained before pregnancy. Source of these receptors: a female donor with multiple sclerosis, enrolled in a pregnancy study.

The CDR3: CAGTRLAGYEQYF. Written as DNA, the CDR3 is TGTGCCGGAACTCGACTAGCGGGGTACGAGCAGTACTTC. The chain uses TRBV6-1 and TRBJ2-7; 11 nucleotides align to TRBD2. This CDR3 is 13 amino acids long. The V segment lost 11 bases and the J segment 4 bases; nucleotides outside the gene matches: 7. The germline CDR1 and CDR2 sequences are MNHNS and SASEGT.

The V gene is TRBV19, the J gene TRBJ1-5, with a tentative D call TRBD1 (6 bases). Germline CDR1 reads LNHDA; CDR2 reads SQIVND (reference sequence). V lost 5 bases and J 2 bases, leaving 16 bases between the germline ends. CDR3 length: 16 residues. The CDR3 region has the DNA TGTGCCAGTAGTGATTGGGGGGGCTTAGGCAATCAGCCCCAGCATTTT. Amino acid sequence: CASSDWGGLGNQPQHF.

The chain employs TRBV4-1 and TRBJ2-1, with TRBD2 as a possible D gene (5 bases). CDR3 length equals 12 residues. V shed 5 bases and J shed 10 bases, with 12 bases lying between them. Germline V gene lookup returns CDR1 MGHRA and CDR2 YSYEKL. CDR3 nucleotides: TGCGCCAGCAGCGAACGACCGGGAGAGCAGTTCTTC. Protein product: CASSERPGEQFF.

The chain is built from TRBV18 and TRBJ2-3; no definite D call. The CDR3 loop spans 13 amino acids. V gave up 7 bases and J gave up 2 bases, with 10 bases separating them. Germline V gene sequence: CDR1 KGHSH, CDR2 LQKENI. DNA for the CDR3: TGTGCCAGCTTAACCACCTACACAGATACGCAGTATTTT. This sequence encodes CASLTTYTDTQYF.

The rearrangement links TRBV18 to TRBJ2-1, with 9 bases that match TRBD2. The CDR3 contains 16 residues. Looked up from germline, CDR1 is KGHSH and CDR2 is LQKENI. Losses at the gene ends were 1 base for V and 3 bases for J; bases not matched to a gene: 4. CDR3: CASSPRPSGVYNEQFF. CDR3 sequence (DNA): TGTGCCAGCTCACCACGCCCTAGCGGGGTCTACAATGAGCAGTTCTTC.

This chain joins TRBV4-3 and TRBJ2-7; 7 bases fit TRBD2. The CDR3 consists of 15 residues. In germline, CDR1 is LGHNA, CDR2 YSLEER. The V segment lost 2 bases and the J segment 3 bases; nucleotides outside the gene matches: 7. CDR3 in amino acids: CASSQRAGEVYEQYF. Written as DNA, the CDR3 is TGCGCCAGCAGCCAAAGGGCGGGAGAGGTCTACGAGCAGTACTTC.

The chain joins TRBV11-1 to TRBJ2-4; tentative D call: TRBD2 (6 bases). Germline CDR1 is SGHAT and CDR2 is FQDESV (reference sequence). CDR3 size: 15 residues. The ends were cut back, 1 base at V and 0 bases at J, with 7 bases in the middle. In nucleotides, the CDR3 is TGTGCCAGCAGCTTAGGGGGACTAGCCAAAAACATTCAGTACTTC. Protein sequence: CASSLGGLAKNIQYF.

The chain uses TRBV6-5 and TRBJ1-1, with D uncertain. The ends were cut back, 0 bases at V and 2 bases at J, with 7 bases in the middle. The germline gives CDR1 MNHEY, CDR2 SVGAGI. CDR3 length: 14 amino acids. CDR3 sequence reads: CASSYSGSNTEAFF. The CDR3 nucleotides are TGTGCCAGCAGTTACTCGGGCAGCAACACTGAAGCTTTCTTT.

The V and J genes are TRBV6-5 and TRBJ1-1; TRBD1 agrees at 7 bases. Germline assignment: CDR1 MNHEY and CDR2 SVGAGI. After removal of 0 bases from V and 4 bases from J, the junction contained 5 bases not matched to a gene. This CDR3 region has 15 residues. CDR3 sequence: CASSYSTGPSTEAFF. The CDR3 DNA is TGTGCCAGCAGTTACTCGACAGGGCCATCCACTGAAGCTTTCTTT.

The gene calls are TRBV5-1 and TRBJ1-6; D call uncertain. The V end was cut by 0 bases, the J end by 0 bases, with 7 bases between. Looked up from germline, CDR1 is SGHRS and CDR2 is YFSETQ. The length of the CDR3 is 16 residues. CDR3 region: CASSLGASSYNSPLHF. CDR3 bases: TGCGCCAGCAGCTTGGGAGCGAGCTCCTATAATTCACCCCTCCACTTT.

The rearrangement links TRBV18 to TRBJ2-3; 11 bases map to TRBD1. V shed 6 bases and J 3 bases; nucleotides not matched to a gene: 2. The CDR3 loop spans 14 amino acids. The germline CDR1 and CDR2 sequences are KGHSH and LQKENI. CDR3 bases: TGTGCCAGCTCCGGGACAGGGGGAACAGATACGCAGTATTTT. The encoded protein is CASSGTGGTDTQYF.

This clone was seen once. The rearrangement uses TRBV19 and TRBJ2-2, with a tentative D call TRBD1 (6 bases). The germline V and J ends were trimmed by 7 bases and 0 bases, with 9 bases remaining between them. CDR1 is LNHDA and CDR2 is SQIVND in the germline V gene (reference sequence). The CDR3 extends over 14 amino acids. The CDR3 nucleotides are TGTGCCAGTAACAGGGTTCCGAACACCGGGGAGCTGTTTTTT. It encodes CASNRVPNTGELFF.

The rearrangement links TRBV6-1 to TRBJ1-5; 9 bases align to TRBD1. The CDR3 loop spans 15 amino acids. J was trimmed by 5 bases and V by 1 base; bases with no gene match: 3. Per germline, CDR1 MNHNS and CDR2 SASEGT. This CDR3 reads CASSEVGQGYQPQHF. For the CDR3, the DNA is TGTGCCAGCAGTGAAGTTGGACAGGGGTATCAGCCCCAGCATTTT.

CDR3 bases: TGCGCCAGCAGCCAGTTACTAATAGACACCGGGGAGCTGTTTTTT. This codes for CASSQLLIDTGELFF. The V and J genes are TRBV4-3 and TRBJ2-2; D ambiguous. With 3 bases removed from V and 3 bases from J, the gap between germline ends came to 11 bases. Germline CDR1 LGHNA, CDR2 YSLEER. The CDR3 is made up of 15 amino acids.

This chain links TRBV4-3 with TRBJ1-4, with 8 bases aligning to TRBD1. The CDR3 sequence is 16 residues long. Losses at the gene ends were 0 bases for V and 7 bases for J; bases not matched to a gene: 7. CDR1 and CDR2 from the germline V gene are LGHNA and YSLEER. The CDR3 coding sequence is TGCGCCAGCAGCCAAGATTGGAGACAGGGGTTTGAAAAACTGTTTTTT. It is translated as CASSQDWRQGFEKLFF.

The chain carries TRBV28 and TRBJ2-2; 8 bases fit TRBD1. With 8 bases clipped from V and 4 bases from J, the junction kept 15 bases outside the gene matches. Germline V gene sequence: CDR1 MDHEN, CDR2 SYDVKM. The CDR3 has 17 residues. For the CDR3, the DNA is TGTGCCAGCGTGTTTGGACAGGGATGGAGGCCCACCGGGGAGCTGTTTTTT. This gives the protein CASVFGQGWRPTGELFF.